The sequence of this TCR beta chain was determined in a study of CD8 T cells in Susac syndrome. Findings of the study overall: A relatively small number of individuals underwent TCR sequencing and HLA analysis.

Sequencing of TCR beta was carried out in blood CD8+ and CD4+ T cells. Trimming pared 3 bases from V and 2 bases from J, leaving 11 bases between. Germline-derived CDR1 and CDR2 are DFQATT and SNEGSKA (reference sequence). This CDR3 spans 14 amino acids. Concerning this clonotype: What it recognizes is unknown.

Random hexamers primed reverse transcription of 0.5 to 1 ug RNA. TCRdb re-derived calls from the immunoSEQ multiplex PCR reads in MiXCR, one entry per CDR3 protein. Altogether 400,000 to 550,000 distinct CDR3 sequences are present, approximately 85% being singletons, with the ten largest covering approximately 0.11%. The source of this sequence is a human donor with multiple sclerosis. The material sequenced was CD8+ T cells from PBMCs. J is TRBJ2-1 and V is TRBV20-1, with D possibly being TRBD2 (6 bases). The CDR3: CSARGRDAYNEQFF. CDR3 nucleotide sequence: TGCAGTGCTAGGGGGCGGGACGCCTACAATGAGCAGTTCTTC.